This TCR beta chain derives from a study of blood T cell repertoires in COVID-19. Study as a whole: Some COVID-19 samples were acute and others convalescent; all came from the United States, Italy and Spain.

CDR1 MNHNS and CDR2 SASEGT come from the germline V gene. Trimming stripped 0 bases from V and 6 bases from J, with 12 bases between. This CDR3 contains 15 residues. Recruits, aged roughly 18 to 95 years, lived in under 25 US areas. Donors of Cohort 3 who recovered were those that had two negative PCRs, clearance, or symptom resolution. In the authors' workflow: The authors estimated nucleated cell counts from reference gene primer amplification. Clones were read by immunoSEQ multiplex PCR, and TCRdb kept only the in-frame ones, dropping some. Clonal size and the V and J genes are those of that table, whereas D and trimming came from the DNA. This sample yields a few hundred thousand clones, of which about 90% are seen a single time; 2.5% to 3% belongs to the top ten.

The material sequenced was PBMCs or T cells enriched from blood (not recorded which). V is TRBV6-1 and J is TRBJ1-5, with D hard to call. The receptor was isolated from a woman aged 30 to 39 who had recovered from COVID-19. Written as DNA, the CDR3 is TGTGCCAGCAGTGAAGCGTCAGGCTTTGGTCAGCCCCAGCATTTT. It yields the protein CASSEASGFGQPQHF.